This T cell receptor beta chain was sequenced during a study of blood T cells in healthy people across ages. With V trimmed by 2 bases and J by 6 bases, 4 bases remained unmatched. This CDR3 is built from 13 residues. CDR1 and CDR2 (germline): LGHDT, YNNKEL (reference sequence). Using a J-beta primer mix together with a sample-barcoded 5' primer, a second PCR was run for about 7 to 12 cycles. Each TCR beta cDNA got a 12-nucleotide random molecular identifier. The yield of each sample was at least 2.5 million CDR3-containing paired-end reads. MiXCR, applied by TCRdb to the 5' RACE reads, yields one record per CDR3 protein. The sample carries fewer than 2,000,000 distinct CDR3 sequences, roughly 30% recorded once.

This chain connects TRBV3-1 to TRBJ2-7, with 7 bases that match TRBD1. The receptor was isolated from a woman younger than 45 in good health. Material for sequencing was blood. The CDR3 spells CASSQYRDSEQYF. In DNA, the CDR3 is TGTGCCAGCAGCCAATACCGGGACAGCGAGCAGTACTTC.